This is a list of T cell receptor beta chains from one sample in a study of regulatory T cells in long-lasting Graves disease. TCRdb used MiXCR to reprocess the multiplex PCR reads, holding one entry per CDR3 protein. The data contain about 310,000 distinct CDR3 sequences, roughly 21% of them singletons. Sequenced material: peripheral blood mononuclear cells (PBMCs), taken when the disease was refractory, from a patient treated with antithyroid drugs. The receptors originated from a female donor with Graves disease. Both conserved end residues are part of each CDR3. Fields, in order: V gene, D gene, J gene, clone size, CDR3 protein, CDR3 DNA. The D gene is left open where the match is weak. Where a row states a size, it is once, few, many or the class of an expanded clone; other rows omit it.

TRBV20-1	TRBD2	TRBJ2-7	.	CSARDPKTSASYEQYF	TGCAGTGCTAGAGATCCGAAGACTAGCGCCTCCTACGAGCAGTACTTC
TRBV27	.	TRBJ1-1	many	CASRPSSNAEAFF	TGTGCCAGCAGACCCTCCAGTAACGCTGAAGCTTTCTTT
TRBV25-1	TRBD2	TRBJ2-2	.	CASSEYGTSRTGELFF	TGTGCCAGCAGTGAATACGGGACTAGTCGGACCGGGGAGCTGTTTTTT
TRBV7-9	.	TRBJ2-5	many	CASSLVSGAVQETQYF	TGTGCCAGCAGCTTAGTGAGCGGAGCAGTCCAAGAGACCCAGTACTTC
TRBV19	.	TRBJ1-5	.	CASSILRNNQPQHF	TGTGCCAGTAGTATACTTCGAAACAATCAGCCCCAGCATTTT
TRBV30	.	TRBJ1-2	few	CAWSFSRDYGYTF	TGTGCCTGGAGTTTTTCCAGGGACTATGGCTACACCTTC
TRBV7-9	.	TRBJ2-1	once	CASRVGFRRASGDNEQFF	TGTGCCAGCAGGGTTGGGTTCAGACGGGCCTCGGGCGACAATGAGCAGTTCTTC
TRBV5-4	TRBD2	TRBJ2-5	.	CASSGKRGRNQETQYF	TGTGCCAGCAGCGGAAAGCGGGGACGAAACCAAGAGACCCAGTACTTC
TRBV29-1	.	TRBJ1-1	.	CSVVGGDTEAFF	TGCAGCGTGGTGGGTGGGGACACTGAAGCTTTCTTT
TRBV30	.	TRBJ2-5	few	CAYTGGPQETQYF	TGTGCTTACACCGGGGGCCCCCAAGAGACCCAGTACTTC
TRBV7-2	.	TRBJ1-1	many	CASSSRRVNTEAFF	TGTGCCAGCAGCTCCCGCAGGGTGAACACTGAAGCTTTCTTT
TRBV30	TRBD2	TRBJ2-7	.	CAWSAGGGRGSYEQYF	TGTGCCTGGAGCGCCGGGGGGGGGCGCGGATCCTACGAGCAGTACTTC
TRBV20-1	TRBD1	TRBJ1-1	many	CSARYRGQGTEAFF	TGCAGTGCTAGATATAGGGGGCAGGGAACTGAAGCTTTCTTT
TRBV6-2/TRBV6-3	TRBD1	TRBJ2-5	.	CASNLTGGIETQYF	TGTGCCAGCAACTTAACAGGGGGCATTGAGACCCAGTACTTC
TRBV18	TRBD1	TRBJ2-7	few	CASSLLARDRGVGEQYF	TGTGCCAGCTCACTCTTAGCTCGGGACAGGGGAGTCGGTGAGCAGTACTTC
TRBV30	TRBD2	TRBJ2-5	many	CASAFAGGPQETQYF	TGTGCCTCCGCATTTGCGGGAGGGCCCCAAGAGACCCAGTACTTC
TRBV28	.	TRBJ1-1	.	CASSLRGPEAFF	TGTGCCAGCAGTTTGCGGGGCCCTGAAGCTTTCTTT
TRBV2	TRBD1	TRBJ1-1	many	CASSRTRGTEAFF	TGTGCCAGCAGCCGAACCAGGGGGACTGAAGCTTTCTTT
TRBV18	TRBD1	TRBJ2-2	.	CASSYPGTGYTGELFF	TGTGCCAGCTCGTATCCCGGGACAGGTTATACCGGGGAGCTGTTTTTT
TRBV12-3/TRBV12-4	TRBD2	TRBJ2-4	few	CASSFSGLAGFDAKNIQYF	TGTGCCAGCAGTTTTAGTGGACTAGCGGGATTCGACGCCAAAAACATTCAGTACTTC
TRBV6-5	.	TRBJ2-1	.	CASSYSRSGYNEQFF	TGTGCCAGCAGTTACTCGAGGAGCGGCTACAATGAGCAGTTCTTC
TRBV19	.	TRBJ2-5	few	CASSYTGLQETQYF	TGTGCCAGTAGCTATACAGGGCTCCAAGAGACCCAGTACTTC
TRBV10-3	.	TRBJ1-2	few	CAINRGQGYTF	TGTGCCATCAATCGGGGTCAGGGCTACACCTTC
TRBV3-1	.	TRBJ1-6	few	CASSQGRHRSSPLHF	TGTGCCAGCAGCCAAGGGCGGCACAGGAGCTCACCCCTCCACTTT
TRBV7-2	TRBD1	TRBJ1-1	many	CASSNLMGQVTPEAFF	TGTGCCAGCAGCAACCTTATGGGACAGGTCACCCCTGAAGCTTTCTTT
TRBV11-2	.	TRBJ1-6	many	CASSSERGTLHF	TGTGCCAGCAGCAGTGAAAGGGGCACCCTCCACTTT
TRBV20-1	.	TRBJ1-5	many	CSAEGLNQPQHF	TGCAGTGCCGAGGGTTTGAATCAGCCCCAGCATTTT
TRBV6-1	.	TRBJ2-5	few	CASSIGGEETQYF	TGTGCCAGCAGTATAGGGGGGGAAGAGACCCAGTACTTC
TRBV9	TRBD1	TRBJ1-2	.	CASSAMDRVAYGYTF	TGTGCCAGCAGCGCGATGGACAGGGTCGCATATGGCTACACCTTC
TRBV25-1	.	TRBJ2-2	.	CASSDVALNTGELFF	TGTGCCAGCAGTGATGTGGCACTGAACACCGGGGAGCTGTTTTTT
TRBV18	TRBD1	TRBJ1-5	.	CASSPFRQGGQPQHF	TGTGCCAGCTCTCCCTTCCGACAGGGGGGCCAGCCCCAGCATTTT
TRBV12-3/TRBV12-4	.	TRBJ2-7	many	CASSPLYSSYEQYF	TGTGCCAGCAGTCCCCTCTATAGCTCCTACGAGCAGTACTTC
TRBV19	.	TRBJ1-1	once	CASSPMSEYTEAFF	TGTGCCAGTAGCCCGATGTCTGAGTACACTGAAGCTTTCTTT
TRBV28	.	TRBJ1-2	many	CASSLGRTYGYTF	TGTGCCAGCAGTTTGGGCAGGACCTATGGCTACACCTTC
TRBV5-1	TRBD2	TRBJ2-7	.	CASSVGLAVYEQYF	TGCGCCAGCAGCGTGGGACTAGCGGTCTACGAGCAGTACTTC
TRBV28	TRBD1	TRBJ2-6	few	CASSSFTGEFSGANVLTF	TGTGCCAGCAGTTCGTTCACAGGGGAATTCTCTGGGGCCAACGTCCTGACTTTC
TRBV30	.	TRBJ1-5	.	CAWGTYQPQHF	TGTGCCTGGGGGACTTATCAGCCCCAGCATTTT
TRBV30	.	TRBJ1-2	few	CACFFLTLGKGYTF	TGTGCCTGCTTCTTCCTGACCCTGGGGAAGGGCTACACCTTC
TRBV5-1	.	TRBJ1-1	many	CASSSGLEAFF	TGTGCCAGTTCCTCGGGCTTGGAAGCTTTCTTT
TRBV7-9	.	TRBJ2-2	.	CASSLWDGGHTGELFF	TGTGCCAGCAGCTTATGGGACGGAGGGCACACCGGGGAGCTGTTTTTT
TRBV5-1	.	TRBJ2-1	few	CASSLSLLARVYNEQFF	TGCGCCAGCAGCCTCTCCCTCCTAGCGAGGGTATACAATGAGCAGTTCTTC
TRBV5-1	.	TRBJ2-2	many	CASSITGDRELFF	TGCGCCAGCAGCATAACCGGGGATAGGGAGCTGTTTTTT
TRBV15	TRBD2	TRBJ2-3	many	CATSRELAGVGDTQYF	TGTGCCACCAGCAGAGAACTAGCGGGGGTGGGGGATACGCAGTATTTT
TRBV30	.	TRBJ2-7	many	CAWSVRGFFEQYF	TGTGCCTGGAGTGTACGAGGGTTCTTCGAGCAGTACTTC
TRBV7-8	.	TRBJ1-3	few	CASSLSGPSIQHTIYF	TGTGCCAGCAGCTTATCGGGACCTTCAATTCAACACACCATATATTTT